A single T cell receptor (beta chain) is shown here with its context. Antigen unknown. The data were taken from a study of cytomegalovirus exposure and HLA in healthy donors. The PCR used 60 Vbeta and 13 Jbeta primers. The assay was immunoSEQ multiplex PCR, and TCRdb's table has in-frame clones only and misses some. The table has about 140,000 clones, roughly 79% seen once. CDR1 and CDR2 (germline): SGHTA, FQGTGA. Between the trimmed V and J ends, which lost 4 bases and 11 bases, there was a span of 12 bases. This CDR3 spans 12 amino acids. At sampling all donors were nominally healthy, likely with unrecorded immune exposures. Overall study findings and caveats: In a later analysis, TCR beta V- and J-gene trimming showed a link to a missense DCLRE1C variant. Researchers reported in a later analysis that common viral pathogens appeared linked to several top clusters.

The source of this sequence is a male donor in good health and CMV-seronegative. The specimen sequenced was PBMCs. The rearrangement joins TRBV7-3 to TRBJ2-1, with D perhaps matching TRBD1 (7 bases). The CDR3 sequence is CASSSEGAQQFF. The CDR3 DNA reads as TGTGCCAGCAGCTCGGAGGGGGCTCAGCAGTTCTTC.